The source of this T cell receptor (beta chain) is a study of identical twins. TCRdb redid the calling of the 5' RACE reads with MiXCR, one entry per CDR3 protein. The profile shows around 250,000 distinct CDR3 sequences, over 5.5% of them singletons. The CDR3 contains 13 residues. Germline-derived CDR1 and CDR2 are KGHDR and SFDVKD. Trimming removed 5 bases from V and 2 bases from J, with 7 bases in between. This sample was shared with a second study, whose subject was T cells expressing NK-cell markers.

This receptor was identified in a woman aged 18-30 years in good health. The rearrangement uses TRBV24-1 and TRBJ2-3; no clear D gene. The sequenced material came from CD8+ T cells sorted from blood. The CDR3: CATSVADTDTQYF. The CDR3 DNA sequence: TGTGCCACCAGTGTGGCCGACACAGATACGCAGTATTTT.